This T cell receptor beta chain was obtained from a study of blood T cell repertoires in COVID-19. Looking at the study overall: Donors in the United States, Italy and Spain gave samples during acute or convalescent COVID-19. PBMCs, B-cell-depleted T cells, or T cells were the source of the cDNA or gDNA that made up the material.

CDR3 length: 16 amino acids. From germline, CDR1 is SEHNR and CDR2 FQNEAQ (reference sequence). The junction had 6 bases not matched to a gene; V was cut back by 5 bases and J by 1 base. The protocol was immunoSEQ multiplex PCR, while the TCRdb copy is restricted to in-frame clones and leaves out a portion. The table lists hundreds of thousands of clones, 70% to 90% of them singletons. The chain couples TRBV7-9 to TRBJ2-3, with 10 nucleotides matching TRBD1. Sequencing used peripheral blood. This TCR came from a woman aged 30 to 39 with acute or convalescent COVID-19. This CDR3 reads CASSLEGTGGTDTQYF. The CDR3 DNA reads as TGTGCCAGCAGCCTAGAAGGGACAGGGGGCACAGATACGCAGTATTTT.